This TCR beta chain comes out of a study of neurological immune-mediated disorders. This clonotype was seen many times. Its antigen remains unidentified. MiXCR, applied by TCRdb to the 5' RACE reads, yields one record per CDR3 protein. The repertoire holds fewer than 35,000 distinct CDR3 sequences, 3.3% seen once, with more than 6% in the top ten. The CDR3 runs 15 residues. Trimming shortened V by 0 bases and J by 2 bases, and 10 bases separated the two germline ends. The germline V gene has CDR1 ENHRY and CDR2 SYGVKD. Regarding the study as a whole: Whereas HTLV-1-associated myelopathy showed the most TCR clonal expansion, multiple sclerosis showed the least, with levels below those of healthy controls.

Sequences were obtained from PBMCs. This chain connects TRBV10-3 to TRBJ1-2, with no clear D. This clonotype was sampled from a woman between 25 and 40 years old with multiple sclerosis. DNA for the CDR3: TGTGCCATCAGTGAGTCGAGTCGGCCAAACTATGGCTACACCTTC. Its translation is CAISESSRPNYGYTF.